This is a list of T cell receptor beta chains from one sample in a study of tumor-infiltrating lymphocytes in glioblastoma multiforme. TCRdb processed the multiplex PCR reads anew with MiXCR; each CDR3 protein has one entry. This table holds nearly 15,000 distinct CDR3 sequences, 65% to 85% found once. Sequenced material: brain tumor tissue. These receptors originate from a male donor with glioblastoma. CDR3s include the opening cysteine and the closing phenylalanine or tryptophan. D genes are given only for firm matches.

CSARTHARGKNTQYF | - | TRBV20-1
CASSKANYGYTF | - | TRBV6-5
CASSWRDEKLFF | - | TRBV11-1
CASSRTSGSVNEQYF | TRBD2 | TRBV11-1
CASKGITGLVSGETQYF | - | TRBV10-2
CASRPTSGSLYEQYF | TRBD2 | TRBV5-6
CASTLDGRDTQYF | - | TRBV28
CTSSFLGGGSPLHF | - | TRBV5-8
CASSYEGPGELFF | - | TRBV6-1
CASSLAGSPYNEQFF | - | TRBV11-2
CASSLLIGTRRADTQYF | - | TRBV5-1
CSARDPLSSYSEQFF | - | TRBV20-1
CASSAVDEQLF | - | TRBV7-9
CSVDDPGTDTQYF | - | TRBV29-1
CASRLGGADNSPIHF | - | TRBV7-8
CASSSRTLREQYF | - | TRBV11-2
CASSQIPDSSPWFF | - | TRBV6-2/TRBV6-3
CATPRQGDGTGELFF | TRBD1 | TRBV11-2
CSARLESSYNEQFF | - | TRBV20-1
CTSSPGTYRGSPLHF | - | TRBV11-2
CASSFELGQGTKANTGELFF | TRBD1 | TRBV28
CASRTGANSNQPQHF | TRBD1 | TRBV5-1
CASSLEGNSGEQFF | - | TRBV11-2
CPSSYTLHQQHEQYF | - | TRBV6-5
CASSLILDRGARREKLFF | TRBD1 | TRBV12-3/TRBV12-4
CSARPLSGQFF | - | TRBV20-1
CASSLGGQFYEQYF | TRBD1 | TRBV12-3/TRBV12-4
CASSLGGGGNSPLHF | - | TRBV5-4
CSASSSGGTDTQYF | TRBD2 | TRBV20-1
CSVRGLAGGLYKQYF | TRBD2 | TRBV20-1
CSASTNSGRTDQQYF | TRBD2 | TRBV20-1
CSARKVSGPDTQYF | - | TRBV20-1
CDSSMGGGTEPQHF | - | TRBV11-2
CASKREGPTDTQYF | TRBD2 | TRBV5-4
CVSSLVSGGKGSYNEQFF | - | TRBV11-2
CSATQEKPNQPQHF | - | TRBV20-1
CASSLVPPSSYNEQFF | - | TRBV5-1
CSALRDRGIYGYTF | TRBD1 | TRBV20-1
CATSVNLAGNSYEQYF | TRBD2 | TRBV11-2
CASSQDYLSEQFF | - | TRBV4-1
CASSWIGAGNTIYF | - | TRBV11-2
CSARDIGVPGTGYGYTF | - | TRBV20-1
CSVERSQESGYTF | - | TRBV29-1
CSVVGRVGTEELFF | - | TRBV29-1
CSAEGDTGELFF | - | TRBV29-1